These 7 T cell receptor beta chains were all obtained from the same sample, sequenced in a study of response to subunit inactivated influenza vaccine. MiXCR was run by TCRdb on the RT-PCR reads, yielding one entry per CDR3 protein. This sample has 530,000 or so distinct CDR3 sequences, with 12% found just once. Source: PBMCs from blood, taken on the day of vaccination. Source of these receptors: a man aged 50 to 59 who received an inactivated influenza vaccine.

V gene TRBV10-3 combines with J gene TRBJ1-1; D uncertain. The CDR3 runs to 13 residues. Per the germline V gene, CDR1 is ENHRY and CDR2 is SYGVKD. Trimming cost V 4 bases and J 5 bases, with 11 bases left between them. CDR3 sequence reads: CAISVGIQTEAFF. The CDR3 DNA is TGTGCCATCAGTGTCGGCATCCAGACTGAAGCTTTCTTT.

This clonotype was seen repeatedly, ten times or more. The chain's CDR3 is CASSLARRAESSYNEQFF. As DNA, the CDR3 is TGCGCCAGCAGCTTGGCTCGCCGGGCGGAAAGCTCCTACAATGAGCAGTTCTTC. The chain couples TRBV5-1 to TRBJ2-1; no clear D. This CDR3 contains 18 residues. CDR1 is SGHRS, CDR2 YFSETQ, per germline. Between the trimmed V and J ends, which lost 0 bases and 0 bases, there was a span of 16 bases.

This clonotype has at least ten counts. The rearrangement uses TRBV24-1 and TRBJ2-3; TRBD1 might be the D (8 bases). The CDR3 sequence is 17 residues long. The V end lost 2 bases, the J end lost 5 bases, and 19 bases lay between the germline ends. Germline assignment: CDR1 KGHDR and CDR2 SFDVKD. The CDR3 region is CATSDWSRGRGGDTQYF. As DNA, the CDR3 is TGTGCCACCAGTGATTGGAGCAGGGGGCGCGGGGGAGATACGCAGTATTTT.

The CDR3 region is CASSPPGISDSYEQYF. The CDR3 coding sequence is TGTGCCAGCTCACCACCGGGGATTTCGGACTCCTACGAGCAGTACTTC. This chain connects TRBV18 to TRBJ2-7; no clear D. The V gene lost 0 bases and the J gene lost 0 bases, with 12 bases spanning the gap. CDR1 is KGHSH and CDR2 is LQKENI in the germline V gene. This CDR3 spans 16 amino acids.

The sample holds many counts of this clonotype. The chain uses TRBV11-2 and TRBJ2-1, with D uncertain. CDR1 SGHAT and CDR2 FQNNGV come from the germline V gene. This CDR3 comprises 12 residues. Between the trimmed V and J ends, which lost 1 base and 6 bases, there was a span of 4 bases. The CDR3, as DNA: TGTGCCAGCAGCTTAGTCCTCAATGAGCAGTTCTTC. Its translation: CASSLVLNEQFF.

This chain links TRBV20-1 with TRBJ2-1; D may be TRBD1 (6 bases). V was cut by 2 bases and J by 3 bases, with 14 bases left in between. Per germline, CDR1 DFQATT and CDR2 SNEGSKA (reference sequence). The CDR3 runs 15 residues. Here the CDR3 reads CSARSYRASYNEQFF. In DNA, the CDR3 is TGCAGTGCTAGAAGTTACAGGGCCAGCTACAATGAGCAGTTCTTC.

V is TRBV5-1 and J is TRBJ2-5; D is unclear. Trimming stripped 0 bases from V and 4 bases from J, with 10 bases between. The CDR3 is 14 residues long. Germline V CDR1 and CDR2: SGHRS, YFSETQ. The CDR3 DNA reads TGCGCCAGCAGCTTGGATACAGTAGGAGAGACCCAGTACTTC. Translated: CASSLDTVGETQYF.